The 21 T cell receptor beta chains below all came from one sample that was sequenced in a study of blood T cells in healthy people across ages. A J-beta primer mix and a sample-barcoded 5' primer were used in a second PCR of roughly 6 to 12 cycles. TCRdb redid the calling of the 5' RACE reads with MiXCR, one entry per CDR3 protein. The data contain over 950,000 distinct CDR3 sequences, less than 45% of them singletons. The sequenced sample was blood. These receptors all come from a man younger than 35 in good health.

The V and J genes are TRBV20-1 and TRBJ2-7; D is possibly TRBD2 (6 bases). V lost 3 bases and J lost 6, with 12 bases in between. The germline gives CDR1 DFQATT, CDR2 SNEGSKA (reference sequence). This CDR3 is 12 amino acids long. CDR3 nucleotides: TGCAGTGCTAGTGTCCTAGCGCGCGAGCAGTACTTC. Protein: CSASVLAREQYF.

The CDR3 region is CASSVEQANEKLFF. The DNA for the CDR3 is TGTGCCAGCAGCGTAGAACAGGCTAATGAAAAACTGTTTTTT. The chain carries TRBV9 and TRBJ1-4, with a weak D call TRBD1 (5 bases). CDR1 is SGDLS, CDR2 YYNGEE, per germline. This CDR3 contains 14 residues. V was trimmed by 0 bases and J by 3 bases, leaving 6 bases between them. The whole variable domain, remainder taken from reference TRBV9 and TRBJ1-4, is DSGVTQTPKHLITATGQRVTLRCSPRSGDLSVYWYQQSLDQGLQFLIQYYNGEERAKGNILERFSAQQFPDLHSELNLSSLELGDSALYFCASSVEQANEKLFFGSGTQLSVL.

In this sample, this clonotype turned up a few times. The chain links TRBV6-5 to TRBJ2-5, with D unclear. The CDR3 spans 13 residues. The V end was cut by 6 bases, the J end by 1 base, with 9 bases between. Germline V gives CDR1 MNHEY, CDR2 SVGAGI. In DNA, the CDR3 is TGTGCCAGCAGCCCACCGGCCCAAGAGACCCAGTACTTC. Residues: CASSPPAQETQYF.

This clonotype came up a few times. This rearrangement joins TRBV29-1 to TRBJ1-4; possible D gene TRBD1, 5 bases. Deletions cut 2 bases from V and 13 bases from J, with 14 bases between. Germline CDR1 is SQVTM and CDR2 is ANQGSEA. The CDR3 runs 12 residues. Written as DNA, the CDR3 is TGCAGCGTTGAAAGTAGGGGCCGAGGACTGTTTTTT. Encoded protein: CSVESRGRGLFF. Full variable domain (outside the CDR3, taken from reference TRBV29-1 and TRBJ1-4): SAVISQKPSRDICQRGTSLTIQCQVDSQVTMMFWYRQQPGQSLTLIATANQGSEATYESGFVIDKFPISRPNLTFSTLTVSNMSPEDSSIYLCSVESRGRGLFFGSGTQLSVL.

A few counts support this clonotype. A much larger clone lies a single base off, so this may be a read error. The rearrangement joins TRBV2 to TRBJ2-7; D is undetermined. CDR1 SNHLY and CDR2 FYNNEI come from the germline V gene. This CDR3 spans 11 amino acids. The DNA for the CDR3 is TGTTCCAGCAGGTGGGGTCCCGAGCAGTACTTC. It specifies CSSRWGPEQYF.

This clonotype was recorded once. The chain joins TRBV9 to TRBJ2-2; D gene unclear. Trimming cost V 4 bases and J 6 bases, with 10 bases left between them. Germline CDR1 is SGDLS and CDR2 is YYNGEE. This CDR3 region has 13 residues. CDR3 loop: CASSKSSAGELFF. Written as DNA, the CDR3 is TGTGCCAGCAGCAAATCGAGTGCCGGGGAGCTGTTTTTT.

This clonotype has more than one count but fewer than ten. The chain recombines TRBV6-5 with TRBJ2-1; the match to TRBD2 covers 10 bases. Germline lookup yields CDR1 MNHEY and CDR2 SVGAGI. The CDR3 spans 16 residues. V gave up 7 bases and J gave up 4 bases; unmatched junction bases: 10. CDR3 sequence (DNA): TGTGCCAGCACCCCCATAGCGGGGGGCCCGTACAATGAGCAGTTCTTC. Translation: CASTPIAGGPYNEQFF.

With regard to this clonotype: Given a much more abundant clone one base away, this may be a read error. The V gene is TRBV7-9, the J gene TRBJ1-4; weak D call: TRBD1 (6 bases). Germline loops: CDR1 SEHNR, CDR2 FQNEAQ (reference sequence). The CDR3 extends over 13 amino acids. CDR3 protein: CAGSPLQGRKLFF. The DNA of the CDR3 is TGTGCCGGCAGCCCCCTACAGGGAAGGAAACTGTTTTTT.

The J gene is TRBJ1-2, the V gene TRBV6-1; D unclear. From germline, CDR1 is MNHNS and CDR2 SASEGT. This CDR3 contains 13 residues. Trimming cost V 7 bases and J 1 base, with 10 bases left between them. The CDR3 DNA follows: TGTGCCAGCACAAGCAGCAGTAACTATGGCTACACCTTC. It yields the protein CASTSSSNYGYTF.

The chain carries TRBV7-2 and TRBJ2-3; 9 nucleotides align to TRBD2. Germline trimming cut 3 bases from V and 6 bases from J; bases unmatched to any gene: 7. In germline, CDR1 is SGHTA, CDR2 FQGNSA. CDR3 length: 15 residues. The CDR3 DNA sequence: TGTGCCAGCAGCTTTTCCCTAGCGGGGCCTGATACGCAGTATTTT. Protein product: CASSFSLAGPDTQYF.

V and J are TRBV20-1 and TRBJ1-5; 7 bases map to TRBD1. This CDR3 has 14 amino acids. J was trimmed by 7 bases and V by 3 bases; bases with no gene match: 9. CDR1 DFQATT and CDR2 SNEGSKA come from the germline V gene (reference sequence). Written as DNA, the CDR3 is TGCAGTGCTAGCTCGCACAAAGGGGGCCAGCCCCAGCATTTT. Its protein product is CSASSHKGGQPQHF.

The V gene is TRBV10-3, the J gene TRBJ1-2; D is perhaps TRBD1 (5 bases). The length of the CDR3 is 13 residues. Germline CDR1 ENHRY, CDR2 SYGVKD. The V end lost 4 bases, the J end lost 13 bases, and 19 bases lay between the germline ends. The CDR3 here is CAISGAGMSLTTF. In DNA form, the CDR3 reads TGTGCCATCAGTGGGGCAGGGATGTCGCTTACCACCTTC.

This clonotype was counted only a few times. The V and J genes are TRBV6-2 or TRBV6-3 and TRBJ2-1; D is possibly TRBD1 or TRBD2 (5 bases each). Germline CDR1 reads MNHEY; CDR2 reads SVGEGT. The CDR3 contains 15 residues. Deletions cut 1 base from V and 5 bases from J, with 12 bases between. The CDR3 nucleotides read TGTGCCAGCAGTTACTTGACGGGACCCCACAATGAGCAGTTCTTC. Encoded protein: CASSYLTGPHNEQFF.

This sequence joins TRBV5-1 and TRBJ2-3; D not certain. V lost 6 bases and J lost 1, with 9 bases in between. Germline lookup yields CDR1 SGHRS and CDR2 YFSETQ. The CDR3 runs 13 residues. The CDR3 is CASTWPGTDTQYF. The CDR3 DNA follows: TGCGCCAGCACTTGGCCGGGCACAGATACGCAGTATTTT.

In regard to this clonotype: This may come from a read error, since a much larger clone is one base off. The CDR3 sequence is CASSLSQGIRYF. CDR3 in DNA: TGCGCCAGCAGCTTGAGCCAGGGCATTCGGTACTTC. The chain has TRBV5-1 and TRBJ2-4, with D maybe TRBD1 (5 bases). The CDR3 is 12 amino acids. Germline V gives CDR1 SGHRS, CDR2 YFSETQ. Together with reference TRBV5-1 and TRBJ2-4, the CDR3 gives the full variable domain: KAGVTQTPRYLIKTRGQQVTLSCSPISGHRSVSWYQQTPGQGLQFLFEYFSETQRNKGNFPGRFSGRQFSNSRSEMNVSTLELGDSALYLCASSLSQGIRYFGAGTRLSVL.

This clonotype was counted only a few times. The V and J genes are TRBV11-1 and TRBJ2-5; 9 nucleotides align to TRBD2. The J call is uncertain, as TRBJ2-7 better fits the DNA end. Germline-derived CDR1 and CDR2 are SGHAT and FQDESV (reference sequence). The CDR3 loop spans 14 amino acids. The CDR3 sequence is CASSRAGGRTEQYF. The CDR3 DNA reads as TGTGCCAGCAGCCGTGCGGGAGGGAGGACCGAGCAGTACTTC.

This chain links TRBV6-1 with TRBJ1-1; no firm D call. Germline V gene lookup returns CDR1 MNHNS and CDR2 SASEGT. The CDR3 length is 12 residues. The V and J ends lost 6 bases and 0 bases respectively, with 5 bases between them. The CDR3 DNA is TGTGCCAGCAGGGTAGTGAACACTGAAGCTTTCTTT. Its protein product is CASRVVNTEAFF.

The CDR3 loop reads CASSQLAGSGQYF. The CDR3 DNA reads as TGTGCCAGCAGCCAACTCGCCGGTTCGGGTCAGTACTTC. V gene TRBV3-1 combines with J gene TRBJ2-7; D gene unclear. Germline lookup yields CDR1 LGHDT and CDR2 YNNKEL (reference sequence). V shed 2 bases and J shed 10 bases, with 15 bases lying between them. The CDR3 is made up of 13 amino acids.

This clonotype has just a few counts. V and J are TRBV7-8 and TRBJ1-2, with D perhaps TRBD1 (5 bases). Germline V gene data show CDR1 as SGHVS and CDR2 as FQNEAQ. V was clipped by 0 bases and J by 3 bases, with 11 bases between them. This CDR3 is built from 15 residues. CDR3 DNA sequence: TGTGCCAGCAGCTTAGCGTCGTCGGGGCACTATGGCTACACCTTC. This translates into CASSLASSGHYGYTF.

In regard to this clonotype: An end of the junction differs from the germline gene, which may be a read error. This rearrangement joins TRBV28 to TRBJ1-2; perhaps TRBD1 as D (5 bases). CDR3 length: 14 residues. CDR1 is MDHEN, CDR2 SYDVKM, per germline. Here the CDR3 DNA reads TGTGCCGGCAGTGCCCCAGGGACGCTCTATGGCTACACCTTC. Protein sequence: CAGSAPGTLYGYTF.

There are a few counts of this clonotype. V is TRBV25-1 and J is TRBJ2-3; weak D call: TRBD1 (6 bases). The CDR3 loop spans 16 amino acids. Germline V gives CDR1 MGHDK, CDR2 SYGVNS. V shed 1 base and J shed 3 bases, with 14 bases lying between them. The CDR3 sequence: CASSELRTEGTDTQYF. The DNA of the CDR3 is TGTGCCAGCAGTGAATTAAGGACAGAAGGGACAGATACGCAGTATTTT.